This T cell receptor beta chain was sequenced in a study of OX40 agonist ivuxolimab in advanced cancers. Assay: immunoSEQ multiplex PCR; the TCRdb copy retains only in-frame clones and omits some. The data show about 80,000 clones, roughly 90% seen once. This CDR3 comprises 15 residues. V was clipped by 4 bases and J by 4 bases; unmatched bases: 4. Germline V gene data show CDR1 as SGHTA and CDR2 as FQGNSA. The chain links TRBV7-2 to TRBJ2-2; 9 bases map to TRBD1. Sequencing was performed on CD4+ or CD8+ T cells sorted from blood, taken in a trial of the OX40 agonist ivuxolimab. The TCR was taken from an adult with an advanced solid tumor such as melanoma, head and neck, liver or kidney cancer. For the CDR3, the DNA is TGTGCCAGCAGCTCGAGACAGGGGGGCACCGGGGAGCTGTTTTTT. This encodes CASSSRQGGTGELFF.